Below are 25 T cell receptor beta chains sequenced from a single sample in a study of T cells in Graves' hyperthyroidism and ophthalmopathy. RNA transcripts were the template for amplifying TCR beta CDR3 regions. First-round RT-PCR with HTBI primers amplified the TCR CDR3 region. From the multiplex PCR reads, TCRdb called clonotypes with MiXCR, one entry per CDR3 protein. The repertoire holds 600,000 to 800,000 distinct CDR3 sequences, about 35% seen once, with roughly 30% in the top ten. The sequencing input was blood. Receptor source: a woman aged 35 to 49 with Graves' hyperthyroidism.

In this sample, this clonotype turned up a few times. J is TRBJ2-7 and V is TRBV6-5, with D possibly being TRBD1 or TRBD2 (5 bases each). This CDR3 region has 15 residues. Looked up from germline, CDR1 is MNHEY and CDR2 is SVGAGI. V was trimmed by 1 base and J by 2 bases, leaving 12 bases between them. The CDR3 sequence: CASSYYGATAYEQYF. CDR3 in DNA: TGTGCCAGCAGTTACTACGGGGCTACCGCCTACGAGCAGTACTTC.

The table lists this clonotype with a few counts. The J gene is TRBJ1-1, the V gene TRBV19; D unresolved. The CDR3 contains 16 residues. Trimming removed 0 bases from V and 0 bases from J, with 11 bases in between. CDR1 is LNHDA, CDR2 SQIVND, per germline (reference sequence). CDR3 residues: CASSIDGPRLNTEAFF. DNA of the CDR3: TGTGCCAGTAGTATAGACGGGCCTCGGTTGAACACTGAAGCTTTCTTT. Combining the CDR3 with reference TRBV19 and TRBJ1-1 gives the whole variable domain DGGITQSPKYLFRKEGQNVTLSCEQNLNHDAMYWYRQDPGQGLRLIYYSQIVNDFQKGDIAEGYSVSREKKESFPLTVTSAQKNPTAFYLCASSIDGPRLNTEAFFGQGTRLTVV.

There are a few counts of this clonotype. CDR3 in DNA: TGTGCCAGCAGTTACTCGTATCGAGTAGGGAGAGACTACTACGAGCAGTACTTC. It codes for CASSYSYRVGRDYYEQYF. This chain links TRBV6-5 with TRBJ2-7; the D gene is possibly TRBD2 (5 bases). The germline V gene encodes CDR1 MNHEY and CDR2 SVGAGI. The ends were cut back, 0 bases at V and 3 bases at J, with 21 bases in the middle. The CDR3 contains 18 residues.

In its sample, this clonotype was seen once. The rearrangement uses TRBV7-2 and TRBJ1-3; D remains unclear. The CDR3 has 14 amino acids. The germline gives CDR1 SGHTA, CDR2 FQGNSA. The germline V and J ends were trimmed by 3 bases and 2 bases, with 8 bases remaining between them. In nucleotides, the CDR3 is TGTGCCAGCAGCTTTCAGATGGCTGGAAACACCATATATTTT. Protein: CASSFQMAGNTIYF. The variable domain in full, completed from reference TRBV7-2 and TRBJ1-3, reads GAGVSQSPSNKVTEKGKDVELRCDPISGHTALYWYRQSLGQGLEFLIYFQGNSAPDKSGLPSDRFSAERTGGSVSTLTIQRTQQEDSAVYLCASSFQMAGNTIYFGEGSWLTVV.

The chain employs TRBV7-2 and TRBJ2-2, with 9 bases identical to TRBD2. This CDR3 spans 15 amino acids. V lost 3 bases to trimming and J lost 4 bases; unmatched junction nucleotides: 3. Per germline, CDR1 SGHTA and CDR2 FQGNSA. In DNA form, the CDR3 reads TGTGCCAGCAGCTTTCCTAGCGGGGCCACCGGGGAGCTGTTTTTT. It yields the protein CASSFPSGATGELFF.

The V and J genes are TRBV6-2 or TRBV6-3 and TRBJ1-2, with D perhaps TRBD1 (5 bases). Germline lookup yields CDR1 MNHEY and CDR2 SVGEGT. The V end lost 6 bases, the J end lost 2 bases, and 13 bases lay between the germline ends. The CDR3 sequence is 14 residues long. The CDR3 loop is CASRPKTENYGYTF. Here the CDR3 DNA reads TGTGCCAGCAGACCGAAGACAGAAAACTATGGCTACACCTTC.

This clonotype was seen only a few times. The chain couples TRBV5-1 to TRBJ1-2; the D gene is possibly TRBD1 (5 bases). The CDR3 length is 13 residues. Germline loops: CDR1 SGHRS, CDR2 YFSETQ. V was clipped by 4 bases and J by 4 bases, with 11 bases between them. CDR3 DNA: TGCGCCAGCAGCGGGGCGCTCAGCTATGGCTACACCTTC. Its translation: CASSGALSYGYTF.

This chain uses TRBV6-5 with TRBJ1-1; the D gene is possibly TRBD1 (5 bases). The CDR3 extends over 14 amino acids. Per germline, CDR1 MNHEY and CDR2 SVGAGI. V was shortened by 2 bases and J by 3 bases, with 10 bases between the two germline ends. The CDR3 protein is CASSYLGADTEAFF. DNA of the CDR3: TGTGCCAGCAGTTACCTTGGGGCGGACACTGAAGCTTTCTTT.

In this sample, this clonotype turned up many times. The rearrangement joins TRBV20-1 to TRBJ2-5; either TRBD1 or TRBD2 may fit D (5 bases each). Germline assignment: CDR1 DFQATT and CDR2 SNEGSKA (reference sequence). This CDR3 spans 13 amino acids. V was clipped by 0 bases and J by 4 bases, with 9 bases between them. CDR3 DNA: TGCAGTGCTAGAGAGGCAGGGAGAGAGACCCAGTACTTC. Translation gives CSAREAGRETQYF.

This clonotype was observed a few times. This chain connects TRBV7-2 to TRBJ1-4, with D unclear. Trimming shortened V by 3 bases and J by 4 bases, and 18 bases separated the two germline ends. This CDR3 region has 17 residues. Germline loops: CDR1 SGHTA, CDR2 FQGNSA. This chain's CDR3 is CASSFVPHRTLNEKLFF. CDR3 DNA: TGTGCCAGCAGCTTCGTTCCCCACAGAACTCTTAATGAAAAACTGTTTTTT.

As concerns this clonotype: Sequence at one end of the junction differs from germline and may be a read error. The genes are TRBV24-1 and TRBJ1-5, with D possibly TRBD1 on 5 matching bases. Germline CDR1 reads KGHDR; CDR2 reads SFDVKD. The CDR3 runs 15 residues. The CDR3 sequence is CASSLPGRCNQPQHF. CDR3 sequence (DNA): TGTGCCAGCAGTCTACCGGGACGTTGCAATCAGCCCCAGCATTTT.

This clonotype was detected ten times or more. This chain joins TRBV7-2 and TRBJ1-3, with no clear D. Trimming removed 5 bases at V and 4 bases at J, with 15 bases between. This CDR3 spans 15 amino acids. Germline V gene data show CDR1 as SGHTA and CDR2 as FQGNSA. Here the CDR3 DNA reads TGTGCCAGCAGCCCTACCGGGGTTGCAGGAAACACCATATATTTT. Translated: CASSPTGVAGNTIYF.

This chain links TRBV10-3 with TRBJ1-6; D call uncertain. The CDR3 length is 13 residues. Per germline, CDR1 ENHRY and CDR2 SYGVKD. V dropped 7 bases and J dropped 2 bases, with 6 bases sitting between them. Written as DNA, the CDR3 is TGTGCCATCACAGTAACCTATAATTCACCCCTCCACTTT. It specifies CAITVTYNSPLHF.

The sample holds many counts of this clonotype. The V and J genes are TRBV7-2 and TRBJ2-1, with D possibly being TRBD2 (6 bases). This CDR3 is 15 amino acids long. CDR1 and CDR2 (germline): SGHTA, FQGNSA. The V gene lost 1 base and the J gene lost 0 bases, with 7 bases spanning the gap. Written as DNA, the CDR3 is TGTGCCAGCAGCTTAGACGGGAGCTCCTACAATGAGCAGTTCTTC. Translating it yields CASSLDGSSYNEQFF.

The chain recombines TRBV7-2 with TRBJ2-4; 7 bases match TRBD1. Germline assignment: CDR1 SGHTA and CDR2 FQGNSA. Trimming took 5 bases from V and 1 from J; bases not matched to a gene: 8. The CDR3 is 16 amino acids. The CDR3 loop is CASSVVTGVAKNIQYF. CDR3 sequence (DNA): TGTGCCAGCAGCGTAGTAACAGGGGTCGCCAAAAACATTCAGTACTTC.

The gene calls are TRBV10-3 and TRBJ2-2, with TRBD1 identical over 8 bases. Germline CDR1 ENHRY, CDR2 SYGVKD. CDR3 length: 15 amino acids. V gave up 7 bases and J gave up 5 bases; unmatched junction bases: 9. CDR3 in DNA: TGTGCCATCACTCCTGGACAGGGAAAAACCGGGGAGCTGTTTTTT. Protein product: CAITPGQGKTGELFF.

The chain carries TRBV7-2 and TRBJ1-2; TRBD1 matches at 9 bases. CDR3 size: 15 residues. The V gene end was trimmed by 6 bases and the J gene end by 9 bases; junction bases not matched to a gene: 14. CDR1 and CDR2 from the germline V gene are SGHTA and FQGNSA. In nucleotides, the CDR3 is TGTGCCAGCAGGTCGACCGGGACAGGGACTATCAGCTACACCTTC. Protein product: CASRSTGTGTISYTF. Looking up the rest from reference TRBV7-2 and TRBJ1-2 gives the full variable domain: GAGVSQSPSNKVTEKGKDVELRCDPISGHTALYWYRQSLGQGLEFLIYFQGNSAPDKSGLPSDRFSAERTGGSVSTLTIQRTQQEDSAVYLCASRSTGTGTISYTFGSGTRLTVV.

With regard to this clonotype: The CDR3 does not end in the conserved phenylalanine or tryptophan, so this is likely a read error. The rearrangement uses TRBV5-6 and TRBJ2-7, with unresolved D. Trimming left V 2 bases short and J 3 bases short, with 9 bases between. This CDR3 comprises 13 residues. CDR1 SGHDT and CDR2 YYEEEE come from the germline V gene. CDR3 in amino acids: CASSLPTSYEQYL. The CDR3 region has the DNA TGTGCCAGCAGCTTACCAACGAGCTACGAGCAGTACCTC.

This chain links TRBV7-9 with TRBJ2-6; no clear D gene. V lost 1 base, J lost 17 bases, and 3 bases lay in between. The germline CDR1 and CDR2 sequences are SEHNR and FQNEAQ (reference sequence). The CDR3 is made up of 9 amino acids. CDR3 sequence: CASSLVMTF. In nucleotides, the CDR3 is TGTGCCAGCAGCTTAGTCATGACTTTC.

The chain employs TRBV7-3 and TRBJ1-6; perhaps TRBD1 as D (5 bases). V was shortened by 5 bases and J by 9 bases, with 11 bases between the two germline ends. Germline CDR1 reads SGHTA; CDR2 reads FQGTGA. The CDR3 has 13 amino acids. The CDR3, as DNA: TGTGCCAGCAGCGCCCAGCAGGGTTCACCCCTCCACTTT. Protein product: CASSAQQGSPLHF.

At least ten counts were recorded for this clonotype. V usage is TRBV6-2 or TRBV6-3 and J usage is TRBJ1-6; D remains ambiguous. The CDR3 sequence is 14 residues long. Germline values: CDR1 MNHEY, CDR2 SVGEGT. V lost 5 bases and J lost 7, with 12 bases in between. CDR3 in amino acids: CASSLAAGNSPLHF. As DNA, the CDR3 is TGTGCCAGCAGTCTCGCTGCGGGGAATTCACCCCTCCACTTT.

J is TRBJ2-2 and V is TRBV11-2, with TRBD2 matching over 7 bases. V gave up 4 bases and J gave up 4 bases; unmatched junction bases: 9. Germline V gene sequence: CDR1 SGHAT, CDR2 FQNNGV. This CDR3 region has 16 residues. CDR3 in DNA: TGTGCCAGCAGCTGGACCGTACTAGCGAGCACCGGGGAGCTGTTTTTT. Protein sequence: CASSWTVLASTGELFF. Complete variable domain (other parts from reference TRBV11-2 and TRBJ2-2): EAGVAQSPRYKIIEKRQSVAFWCNPISGHATLYWYQQILGQGPKLLIQFQNNGVVDDSQLPKDRFSAERLKGVDSTLKIQPAKLEDSAVYLCASSWTVLASTGELFFGEGSRLTVL.

This clonotype was seen more than once but under ten times. The junction departs from the called germline gene at one end, perhaps through a read error. The chain has TRBV7-9 and TRBJ2-7, with a possible D match to TRBD2 (6 bases). CDR1 and CDR2 (germline): SEHNR, FQNEAQ (reference sequence). CDR3 length: 14 amino acids. The CDR3 region has the DNA TGTGCCAGCAGCCAAGATCATGGGACTCCTAGAAGGGACTTC. It translates to CASSQDHGTPRRDF.

The table lists this clonotype with a few counts. The chain is built from TRBV6-5 and TRBJ2-7; 8 bases are a match to TRBD2. There are 13 residues in the CDR3. The J segment lost 6 bases and the V segment lost 7 bases, leaving 8 bases of the junction unmatched. CDR1 MNHEY and CDR2 SVGAGI come from the germline V gene. CDR3 in amino acids: CASTGVAGREQYF. For the CDR3, the DNA is TGTGCCAGCACGGGGGTAGCGGGACGCGAGCAGTACTTC.

This clonotype was counted at least ten times. V is TRBV24-1 and J is TRBJ1-2; TRBD1 matches at 9 bases. V was clipped by 4 bases and J by 6 bases; unmatched bases: 8. CDR3 length equals 15 residues. The germline gives CDR1 KGHDR, CDR2 SFDVKD. CDR3 loop: CATSERPGQGDGYTF. CDR3 sequence (DNA): TGTGCCACCAGTGAGCGACCGGGACAGGGTGATGGCTACACCTTC.